This TCR beta chain stems from a study of cytomegalovirus exposure and HLA in healthy donors. A multiplex PCR was run with 60 Vbeta primers and 13 Jbeta primers. Produced via immunoSEQ multiplex PCR; TCRdb's table is partial and in-frame only. The repertoire holds fewer than 200,000 clones, with more than 65% as singletons. With V trimmed by 2 bases and J by 10 bases, 3 bases remained unmatched. The length of the CDR3 is 12 residues. Looked up from germline, CDR1 is MDHEN and CDR2 is SYDVKM. Sequencing used PBMCs. This receptor was obtained from a man aged 25-40 years in good health and CMV-seronegative. The chain is built from TRBV28 and TRBJ2-3, with 7 bases fitting TRBD2. The CDR3 DNA reads TGTGCCAGCAGTTTAGGGGGGGATCCGCAGTATTTT. This encodes CASSLGGDPQYF.